This TCR beta chain derives from a study of cytomegalovirus exposure and HLA in healthy donors. Whole-study results and caveats: Cytomegalovirus status, reportedly, was diagnosed with high specificity and sensitivity by the classifier.

Remarks on this clone: Its antigen is not identified.

The donors were part of the approximately 120-subject validation cohort, which stood apart from the approximately 630-subject first cohort. Produced via immunoSEQ multiplex PCR; TCRdb's table is partial and in-frame only. The repertoire holds about 110,000 clones, under 97% seen once, with roughly 0.66% in the top ten. This receptor was obtained from a woman under 30 in good health and CMV-seronegative. The sample comprised PBMCs.

In DNA form, the CDR3 reads TGCAGCGTTCCAGGGGTCTATGGCTACACCTTC. As protein: CSVPGVYGYTF. The chain combines TRBV29-1 with TRBJ1-2, with D perhaps matching TRBD1 (6 bases). The V end was cut by 5 bases, the J end by 4 bases, with 8 bases between. CDR3 length: 11 amino acids. Looked up from germline, CDR1 is SQVTM and CDR2 is ANQGSEA.